This TCR beta chain came from a study of technical replicates of blood from several donors. Data came from immunoSEQ multiplex PCR; TCRdb stores just in-frame clones and leaves some out. The sample contains about 75,000 clones, approximately 96% of which appear only once. Trimming removed 0 bases at V and 6 bases at J, with 9 bases between. The germline V gene has CDR1 SGDLS and CDR2 YYNGEE. The CDR3 totals 13 residues. The sequenced sample was T cells isolated from PBMCs. The J gene is TRBJ1-1, the V gene TRBV9; D not resolved. The TCR was taken from a human donor in good health. The CDR3 loop is CASSVVMQAEAFF. CDR3 sequence (DNA): TGTGCCAGCAGCGTAGTAATGCAGGCTGAAGCTTTCTTT. Using reference TRBV9 and TRBJ1-1 for the parts outside the CDR3, the full variable domain is DSGVTQTPKHLITATGQRVTLRCSPRSGDLSVYWYQQSLDQGLQFLIQYYNGEERAKGNILERFSAQQFPDLHSELNLSSLELGDSALYFCASSVVMQAEAFFGQGTRLTVV.